This T cell receptor (beta chain) is drawn from a study of T cells in narcolepsy. Study-level background: Donors had narcolepsy type 1 or type 2, or were healthy controls. Study-wide results and limits: Blood of same and different patients, but not healthy controls, reportedly held recurring autoreactive clonotypes. In some patient and control memory CD4+ samples, autoreactive clones were absent. Comparing one patient's CSF and blood CD4+ clonotypes highlighted HCRT- and TRIB2-specific autoreactive clonotypes.

The assay was immunoSEQ multiplex PCR, and TCRdb's table has in-frame clones only and misses some. The repertoire includes approximately 20,000 clones, about 92% of them detected once, and about 1.1% sits in the top ten. Concerning this clone itself: Its antigen is as yet unknown.

The germline V gene has CDR1 GTSNPN and CDR2 SVGIG (reference sequence). CDR3 length equals 15 residues. The trim removed 4 bases at V and 2 bases at J, leaving 6 bases unmatched. The sequence derives from a human donor with narcolepsy. Sequencing was carried out using CD45RA- memory CD4+ T cells from PBMCs. The chain uses TRBV30 and TRBJ2-2; 8 bases match TRBD2. The CDR3 sequence is CAWKSGTSNTGELFF. CDR3 DNA sequence: TGTGCCTGGAAATCGGGGACTAGTAACACCGGGGAGCTGTTTTTT.